A selection of T cell receptor beta chains follows, all from one sample in a study of T cell responses to AZD1222 COVID-19 vaccine. Sequencing was performed with immunoSEQ multiplex PCR; in TCRdb, only in-frame clones are kept and a portion is missing. In the table there are about 49,000 clones, more than 65% of which are singletons. The source was peripheral blood, collected on day 0 of MenACWY control vaccination. The origin of the receptors is an adult in good health. Both conserved end residues are part of each CDR3. The order of the fields is D gene, clone size, V gene, J gene, CDR3 DNA, CDR3 protein. The D gene is left open where the match is weak. Some rows have no size entry. The others give once, few or many, or a class for an expanded clone.

>NA|NA|TRBV30|TRBJ1-1
TGTGCCTGGACCCATTCGGGCGGTCAGACTGAAGCTTTCTTT
CAWTHSGGQTEAFF
>TRBD1|NA|TRBV28|TRBJ2-4
TGTGCCAGCAGCCTGACAGGGGCGAACATTCAGTACTTC
CASSLTGANIQYF
>NA|NA|TRBV6-1|TRBJ2-7
TGTGCCAGCAGTGATTCTGGGACTTCCTCCTACGAGCAGTACTTC
CASSDSGTSSYEQYF
>NA|NA|TRBV15|TRBJ1-4
TGTGCCACCAGCAGAGACACCGCTGAAAAACTGTTTTTT
CATSRDTAEKLFF
>NA|NA|TRBV27|TRBJ2-1
TGTGCCAGCAGTTTATTCTGGGACGGGGTGGGGAATGAGCAGTTCTTC
CASSLFWDGVGNEQFF
>TRBD1|NA|TRBV6-4|TRBJ1-5
TGTGCCAGCAGCTCGACAGGGGAGGGCAATCAGCCCCAGCATTTT
CASSSTGEGNQPQHF
>NA|NA|TRBV15|TRBJ2-1
TGTGCCACCAGCAGAGATTATCCGGGAACCTACAATGAGCAGTTCTTC
CATSRDYPGTYNEQFF
>NA|NA|TRBV6-5|TRBJ1-5
TGTGCCAGCAGTTACCGGGCTAGCAATCAGCCCCAGCATTTT
CASSYRASNQPQHF
>NA|NA|TRBV27|TRBJ1-3
TGTGCCAGCCCCGTATCGGGGGCCTCACACGGATTAAATTCAGAAGACTCTGGAAACACCATATATTTT
CASPVSGASHGLNSEDSGNTIYF
>NA|NA|TRBV2|TRBJ2-1
TGTGCCGCCCAGCGAGACCGCTCCTACAATGAGCAGTTCTTC
CAAQRDRSYNEQFF
>NA|few|TRBV7-8|TRBJ1-2
TGTGCCAGCAGCTTAGGGGTAGTGGGGCGAACCTCCTTCTTCTACACCTTC
CASSLGVVGRTSFFYTF
>TRBD1|NA|TRBV27|TRBJ1-6
TGTGCCAGCAGTCTACAGACAGGGACCCATTCACCCCTCCACTTT
CASSLQTGTHSPLHF
>NA|NA|TRBV9|TRBJ2-2
TGTGCCAGCAGCGTAGGGCAGCCCGGGGAGCTGTTTTTT
CASSVGQPGELFF
>TRBD1|NA|TRBV27|TRBJ2-7
TGTGCCAGCAGTCGGGGACAGGACTACGAGCAGTACTTC
CASSRGQDYEQYF
>TRBD1|NA|TRBV5-1|TRBJ1-3
TGCGCCAGCAGCTCGGGACAGGGGACATTTGGAAACACCATATATTTT
CASSSGQGTFGNTIYF
>NA|NA|TRBV10-3|TRBJ1-2
TGTGCCACGACAGGAGCCCGGGGGTATGGCTACACCTTC
CATTGARGYGYTF
>TRBD1|NA|TRBV25-1|TRBJ1-2
TGTGCCAGCAGGCCAGGGGGAGCTAACTATGGCTACACCTTC
CASRPGGANYGYTF
>NA|NA|TRBV5-1|TRBJ1-1
TGCGCCAGCAGCTTGAGGGCCCAGAACACTGAAGCTTTCTTT
CASSLRAQNTEAFF
>TRBD1|NA|TRBV7-6|TRBJ1-2
TGTGCCAGCAGCTCTGGGACAGACTATGGCTACACCTTC
CASSSGTDYGYTF
>NA|once|TRBV2|TRBJ1-1
TGTGCCAGCAGTGAAGGGTTCACTGAAGCTTTCTTT
CASSEGFTEAFF
>NA|NA|TRBV28|TRBJ2-2
TGTGCCAGCATTTTCGCTCTTCCCGGGGAGCTGTTTTTT
CASIFALPGELFF
>NA|NA|TRBV7-9|TRBJ2-5
TGTGCCAGCAGCCCCTCGGGGAGCTTCGGGAAGACCCAGTACTTC
CASSPSGSFGKTQYF
>NA|NA|TRBV7-7|TRBJ2-2
TGTGCCAGCAGCAAGTTGGGACCGCCACCGAACACCGGGGAGCTGTTTTTT
CASSKLGPPPNTGELFF
>TRBD1|NA|TRBV5-1|TRBJ1-2
TGCGCCAGCAGCCCCTTAGACAGGGCAGGCGGCTACACCTTC
CASSPLDRAGGYTF
>TRBD1|few|TRBV27|TRBJ2-7
TGTGCCAGCAGTTCGCTCGGGACAGAGTACGAGCAGTACTTC
CASSSLGTEYEQYF
>NA|NA|TRBV3-1/TRBV3-2|TRBJ2-1
TGTGCCAGCAGCCAAGGGCCCGGGACCAGTCGGCCCTCTTATTCCTACAATGAGCAGTTCTTC
CASSQGPGTSRPSYSYNEQFF
>TRBD1|NA|TRBV28|TRBJ1-2
TGTGCCAGCAGTTGGACAGGGGATAACTATGGCTACACCTTC
CASSWTGDNYGYTF
>NA|medium-sized|TRBV25-1|TRBJ2-3
TGTGCCAGCAGTGAACCCTACAGGGGAGGGACCACAGATACGCAGTATTTT
CASSEPYRGGTTDTQYF
>NA|NA|TRBV6-5|TRBJ2-7
TGTGCCAGCAGTTACTCAGGGGACATTCCAAACGAGCAGTACTTC
CASSYSGDIPNEQYF
>NA|NA|TRBV28|TRBJ1-3
TGTGCCTCAGCCGACCCTGGAAACACCATATATTTT
CASADPGNTIYF
>TRBD1|NA|TRBV7-2|TRBJ2-5
TGTGCCAGCAGCTTAGAGGACAGGGTGAAGACCCAGTACTTC
CASSLEDRVKTQYF
>NA|few|TRBV29-1|TRBJ2-1
TGCAGCGCCGGCTTTAGCAACAATGAGCAGTTCTTC
CSAGFSNNEQFF
>NA|NA|TRBV27|TRBJ1-5
TGTGCCAGCAGTTTATCGGGTTACAGCGCAGGGCCCCAGCATTTT
CASSLSGYSAGPQHF
>NA|NA|TRBV27|TRBJ1-5
TGTGCCAGCAGTTTACGGGAGAGTGGCAATCAGCCCCAGCATTTT
CASSLRESGNQPQHF
>NA|NA|TRBV28|TRBJ1-5
TGTGCCAGCAGGCCCTCCCCCGACATTTATCAGCCCCAGCATTTT
CASRPSPDIYQPQHF
>NA|NA|TRBV30|TRBJ2-7
TGTGCCTGGAGTGTAATCGGGTCGAGCTCCTACGAGCAGTACTTC
CAWSVIGSSSYEQYF
>NA|once|TRBV6-6|TRBJ1-5
TGTGCCAGCAGTTACTCGAGGGCAAACGGCCAGCCCCAGCATTTT
CASSYSRANGQPQHF
>NA|NA|TRBV2|TRBJ1-5
TGTGCCAGCAGTGAAGCTAACAGGGTCGGGGTGCCCCAGCATTTT
CASSEANRVGVPQHF
>NA|NA|TRBV12-3/TRBV12-4|TRBJ1-4
TGTGCCAGCAGCTTGGACGGAGATGAAAAACTGTTTTTT
CASSLDGDEKLFF
>TRBD2|NA|TRBV18|TRBJ2-7
TGTGCCAGCTCACAAGGACTAGCGGGAGAGGGAGACGAGCAGTACTTC
CASSQGLAGEGDEQYF
>NA|once|TRBV9|TRBJ1-2
TGTGCCAGCAGCGGGCTCTGGGGGCGTGGTGGCTACACCTTC
CASSGLWGRGGYTF
>TRBD1|NA|TRBV24-1|TRBJ2-7
TGTGCCACCAGTGACTCCGGGACAGGGGGCTACGAGCAGTACTTC
CATSDSGTGGYEQYF
>NA|NA|TRBV4-1|TRBJ2-7
TGCGCCAGCAGCCGGGACTCCCGCTACGAGCAGTACTTC
CASSRDSRYEQYF
>TRBD1|NA|TRBV10-3|TRBJ1-2
TGTGCCATCAGTGGACAGGGAAGCAACTATGGCTACACCTTC
CAISGQGSNYGYTF